These 21 T cell receptor beta chains came from one sample sequenced in a study of T cells in Graves' hyperthyroidism and ophthalmopathy. Regions amplified from RNA transcripts were the TCR beta CDR3 regions. The HTBI primer set served for first-round RT-PCR of the TCR CDR3. TCRdb redid the calling of the multiplex PCR reads with MiXCR, one entry per CDR3 protein. The sample includes about 840,000 distinct CDR3 sequences, approximately 40% of them seen just once. The specimen sequenced was blood. The receptors originated from a man between 18 and 35 years old with Graves' hyperthyroidism.

This clonotype occurred a few times. The CDR3: CSSDRVPVNQPQHF. The CDR3 DNA reads as TGCAGTTCAGACAGGGTGCCGGTCAATCAGCCCCAGCATTTT. This rearrangement joins TRBV20-1 to TRBJ1-5; 7 nucleotides match TRBD1. The germline V gene encodes CDR1 DFQATT and CDR2 SNEGSKA (reference sequence). The J segment lost 3 bases and the V segment lost 8 bases, leaving 10 bases of the junction unmatched. The CDR3 runs to 14 residues.

Comments on this clonotype: One base away lies a much larger clone, so this may be a sequencing read error. Lacking the conserved final phenylalanine or tryptophan, this CDR3 likely reflects a read error. This chain joins TRBV7-8 and TRBJ1-6; D may be TRBD1 (6 bases). Between the trimmed V and J ends, which lost 2 bases and 6 bases, there was a span of 17 bases. The CDR3 is 17 residues long. The germline gives CDR1 SGHVS, CDR2 FQNEAQ. In DNA form, the CDR3 reads TGTGCCAGCAGCTTATTGACGGGGGGGGCAGTTAATTCACCCCTCCACCTT. Protein sequence: CASSLLTGGAVNSPLHL.

This clonotype was counted only a few times. The V gene is TRBV6-5, the J gene TRBJ2-5, with 8 bases that match TRBD2. With 2 bases clipped from V and 5 bases from J, the junction kept 4 bases outside the gene matches. The CDR3 has 14 amino acids. The germline V gene has CDR1 MNHEY and CDR2 SVGAGI. CDR3 bases: TGTGCCAGCAGTTACGGCCGACTAGCGGAGACCCAGTACTTC. The encoded protein is CASSYGRLAETQYF.

This clonotype showed up many times. The chain recombines TRBV10-3 with TRBJ2-2; D gene uncertain. Looked up from germline, CDR1 is ENHRY and CDR2 is SYGVKD. V dropped 8 bases and J dropped 6 bases, with 16 bases sitting between them. The CDR3 has 14 amino acids. CDR3 loop: CAIGLEVGSGELFF. The CDR3 bases are TGTGCCATCGGGCTTGAAGTTGGTTCCGGGGAGCTGTTTTTT.

CDR3 protein: CASSFHRGFTGELFF. As DNA, the CDR3 is TGTGCCAGCAGCTTCCACAGGGGATTCACCGGGGAGCTGTTTTTT. The rearrangement uses TRBV11-2 and TRBJ2-2; 7 nucleotides agree with TRBD1. Germline assignment: CDR1 SGHAT and CDR2 FQNNGV. J was trimmed by 4 bases and V by 3 bases; bases with no gene match: 5. The CDR3 has 15 residues.

The gene calls are TRBV19 and TRBJ2-2, with D maybe TRBD1 (6 bases). Germline CDR1 is LNHDA and CDR2 is SQIVND (reference sequence). CDR3 length: 15 residues. The germline V and J ends were trimmed by 3 bases and 0 bases, with 8 bases remaining between them. The CDR3, as DNA: TGTGCCAGTAGTATCTGGACAGCGAACACCGGGGAGCTGTTTTTT. Translated: CASSIWTANTGELFF. Supplemented by reference TRBV19 and TRBJ2-2, the full variable domain reads DGGITQSPKYLFRKEGQNVTLSCEQNLNHDAMYWYRQDPGQGLRLIYYSQIVNDFQKGDIAEGYSVSREKKESFPLTVTSAQKNPTAFYLCASSIWTANTGELFFGEGSRLTVL.

This clonotype was detected a few times. The chain uses TRBV7-3 and TRBJ1-1, with D perhaps TRBD1 (6 bases). The CDR3 totals 17 residues. CDR1 is SGHTA, CDR2 FQGTGA, per germline. The V gene lost 1 base and the J gene lost 1 base, with 16 bases spanning the gap. CDR3 nucleotides: TGTGCCAGCAGCTTAAATCCGTTACAGGGCTCGAACACTGAAGCTTTCTTT. This encodes CASSLNPLQGSNTEAFF.

V gene TRBV11-1 combines with J gene TRBJ2-5; D possibly uses TRBD1 or TRBD2 (5 bases each). Germline V gives CDR1 SGHAT, CDR2 FQDESV (reference sequence). Trimming removed 8 bases at V and 5 bases at J, with 15 bases between. The CDR3 extends over 13 amino acids. The CDR3 coding sequence is TGTGCCAGCGGGGCGAGCCGGGGTGAGACCCAGTACTTC. The encoded protein is CASGASRGETQYF.

J is TRBJ2-7 and V is TRBV2, with 7 positions matching TRBD1. V gave up 5 bases and J gave up 5 bases; unmatched junction bases: 12. Germline CDR1 SNHLY, CDR2 FYNNEI. The CDR3 has 15 amino acids. CDR3 nucleotides: TGTGCCAGCAGTTTATCGATAGGGGGCCAGGACGAGCAGTACTTC. Its protein product is CASSLSIGGQDEQYF.

The table lists this clonotype with many counts. The chain links TRBV9 to TRBJ2-2; TRBD1 matches at 7 bases. The CDR3 contains 15 residues. Germline loops: CDR1 SGDLS, CDR2 YYNGEE. V trimming: 4 bases; J trimming: 1 base; junction bases outside the gene matches: 4. CDR3: CASSSGTVNTGELFF. CDR3 nucleotides: TGTGCCAGCAGCTCCGGGACAGTGAACACCGGGGAGCTGTTTTTT.

On this clonotype itself: Likely a read error: the CDR3 ends without its conserved phenylalanine or tryptophan. It is unclear where the CDR3 begins or ends on the DNA, so no DNA is shown, and the CDR3 is as TCRdb lists it. This chain connects TRBV7-2 to TRBJ1-3. CDR1 and CDR2 from the germline V gene are SGHTA and FQGNSA. Including both end residues, the CDR3 is 10 amino acids long. CDR3 loop: CASSLGPRTN.

The chain is built from TRBV2 and TRBJ1-5, with D possibly TRBD1 on 5 matching bases. V dropped 6 bases and J dropped 4 bases, with 13 bases sitting between them. The germline V gene encodes CDR1 SNHLY and CDR2 FYNNEI. The CDR3 spans 14 residues. The CDR3 bases are TGTGCCAGCAGCCCGACAGAGGAGAATCAGCCCCAGCATTTT. This sequence encodes CASSPTEENQPQHF.

DNA of the CDR3: TGTGCCAGCAGTGGGTCAGGAATAGTGGGTTCACCCCTCCACTTT. This codes for CASSGSGIVGSPLHF. The V gene is TRBV2, the J gene TRBJ1-6, with no clear D. Germline assignment: CDR1 SNHLY and CDR2 FYNNEI. This CDR3 region has 15 residues. V lost 4 bases to trimming and J lost 9 bases, with 16 bases between them.

In its sample, this clonotype was seen a few times. J is TRBJ2-6 and V is TRBV7-2; no reliable D call. The length of the CDR3 is 12 residues. V was cut by 5 bases and J by 10 bases, with 9 bases left in between. Germline values: CDR1 SGHTA, CDR2 FQGNSA. This CDR3 reads CASSPHRNVLTF. The CDR3 bases are TGTGCCAGCAGCCCCCATCGAAACGTCCTGACTTTC.

This clonotype was recorded at least ten times. CDR3 nucleotide sequence: TGTGCCAGCAGCCCGGACAGGGGGCGCGAGCAGTACTTC. Its translation is CASSPDRGREQYF. This chain uses TRBV14 with TRBJ2-7, with TRBD1 identical over 11 bases. Germline V gives CDR1 SGHDN, CDR2 FVKESK. CDR3 size: 13 residues. The V segment lost 4 bases and the J segment 6 bases; nucleotides outside the gene matches: 2. Together with reference TRBV14 and TRBJ2-7, the CDR3 gives the full variable domain: EAGVTQFPSHSVIEKGQTVTLRCDPISGHDNLYWYRRVMGKEIKFLLHFVKESKQDESGMPNNRFLAERTGGTYSTLKVQPAELEDSGVYFCASSPDRGREQYFGPGTRLTVT.

The chain joins TRBV2 to TRBJ1-2; D not certain. V gave up 6 bases and J gave up 11 bases, with 4 bases separating them. Germline V gene sequence: CDR1 SNHLY, CDR2 FYNNEI. This CDR3 is 8 amino acids long. As DNA, the CDR3 is TGTGCCAGCAGCACATACACCTTC. This encodes CASSTYTF. The full variable domain, its missing parts supplied by reference TRBV2 and TRBJ1-2, is EPEVTQTPSHQVTQMGQEVILRCVPISNHLYFYWYRQILGQKVEFLVSFYNNEISEKSEIFDDQFSVERPDGSNFTLKIRSTKLEDSAMYFCASSTYTFGSGTRLTVV.

The chain has TRBV2 and TRBJ2-3; D not certain. The germline CDR1 and CDR2 sequences are SNHLY and FYNNEI. The V gene lost 6 bases and the J gene lost 8 bases, with 15 bases spanning the gap. The CDR3 loop spans 13 amino acids. In nucleotides, the CDR3 is TGTGCCAGCAGCGTAAGGCCGGTCAGTACGCAGTATTTT. Its protein is CASSVRPVSTQYF. Filled out from reference TRBV2 and TRBJ2-3, the complete variable domain reads EPEVTQTPSHQVTQMGQEVILRCVPISNHLYFYWYRQILGQKVEFLVSFYNNEISEKSEIFDDQFSVERPDGSNFTLKIRSTKLEDSAMYFCASSVRPVSTQYFGPGTRLTVL.

This clonotype was recorded at least ten times. The chain recombines TRBV20-1 with TRBJ1-2; D is unclear. From germline, CDR1 is DFQATT and CDR2 SNEGSKA (reference sequence). Trimming pared 4 bases from V and 1 base from J, leaving 7 bases between. The CDR3 has 12 amino acids. CDR3 residues: CSATGHNYGYTF. CDR3 bases: TGCAGTGCTACGGGCCATAACTATGGCTACACCTTC.

As for this clonotype: A much larger clone is a single base away; this may be a read error. The genes are TRBV7-6 and TRBJ2-5; unclear D gene. The germline V gene has CDR1 SGHVS and CDR2 FNYEAQ. The CDR3 has 13 residues. CDR3 bases: TGTGCCAGCAGCTTAGAGTACCAAGGGACCCAGTACTTC. Its protein product is CASSLEYQGTQYF.

The table lists this clonotype with many counts. The chain recombines TRBV10-3 with TRBJ1-1; D gene unclear. The CDR3 loop spans 13 amino acids. CDR1 and CDR2 from the germline V gene are ENHRY and SYGVKD. Trimming pared 3 bases from V and 6 bases from J, leaving 11 bases between. The CDR3 nucleotides are TGTGCCATCAGTGATTGGGGTCGACCTGAAGCTTTCTTT. The encoded protein is CAISDWGRPEAFF.

V gene TRBV19 combines with J gene TRBJ2-2; D is unclear. CDR1 and CDR2 (germline): LNHDA, SQIVND (reference sequence). This CDR3 has 15 amino acids. Trimming left V 3 bases short and J 2 bases short, with 10 bases between. For the CDR3, the DNA is TGTGCCAGTAGTATGAGTCGGATTAACACCGGGGAGCTGTTTTTT. Residues: CASSMSRINTGELFF.